These 9 T cell receptor beta chains share one sample of origin, sequenced in a study of radiotherapy plus CTLA-4 blockade in lung cancer. Libraries were prepared by immunoSEQ multiplex PCR; TCRdb keeps only in-frame clonotypes and omits some of them. Of some 71,000 clones in the sample, about 72% were seen once. Material: peripheral blood, obtained from a patient treated with radiotherapy plus ipilimumab. The receptors were sampled from a human donor with non-small cell lung cancer whose response to radiotherapy plus ipilimumab could not be evaluated. Some clones in this sample may be carry-over from other donors' samples.

This clone was counted a few times. The rearrangement links TRBV19 to TRBJ1-5, with unresolved D. V was cut by 3 bases and J by 0 bases, with 6 bases left in between. CDR1 is LNHDA and CDR2 is SQIVND in the germline V gene (reference sequence). The CDR3 is made up of 14 amino acids. The CDR3: CASSIEDSNQPQHF. In DNA, the CDR3 is TGTGCCAGTAGTATCGAGGATAGCAATCAGCCCCAGCATTTT.

The chain carries TRBV5-1 and TRBJ2-7; no clear D. V was cut by 5 bases and J by 6 bases, with 18 bases left in between. Germline V gives CDR1 SGHRS, CDR2 YFSETQ. The CDR3 is made up of 14 amino acids. DNA of the CDR3: TGCGCCAGCAGAAACCAACCCGTTGGCGGCGAGCAGTACTTC. Its protein product is CASRNQPVGGEQYF. The complete variable domain, with remaining parts taken from reference TRBV5-1 and TRBJ2-7, reads KAGVTQTPRYLIKTRGQQVTLSCSPISGHRSVSWYQQTPGQGLQFLFEYFSETQRNKGNFPGRFSGRQFSNSRSEMNVSTLELGDSALYLCASRNQPVGGEQYFGPGTRLTVT.

The chain joins TRBV5-4 to TRBJ1-2, with TRBD1 matching over 9 bases. Germline V gene data show CDR1 as SGHNT and CDR2 as YYREEE (reference sequence). The J segment lost 7 bases and the V segment lost 6 bases, leaving 13 bases of the junction unmatched. The CDR3 has 15 amino acids. This chain's CDR3 is CASTRRGTGLGGYTF. The CDR3 DNA is TGTGCCAGCACGAGAAGGGGGACAGGGTTGGGTGGCTACACCTTC.

The chain employs TRBV27 and TRBJ1-6; the match to TRBD1 covers 10 bases. The CDR3 is 16 amino acids. V trimming: 7 bases; J trimming: 10 bases; junction bases outside the gene matches: 13. Germline CDR1 MNHEY, CDR2 SMNVEV (reference sequence). Written as DNA, the CDR3 is TGTGCCAGCAAAATCCTTACGGGACAGGGGAAATCACCCCTCCACTTT. It encodes CASKILTGQGKSPLHF.

This clone was seen a handful of times. The chain couples TRBV2 to TRBJ2-1; 10 nucleotides line up with TRBD2. The germline V gene has CDR1 SNHLY and CDR2 FYNNEI. The CDR3 is 12 amino acids. V lost 7 bases, J lost 6 bases, and 0 bases stayed unmatched. DNA of the CDR3: TGTGCCAGCACTAGCGGGGGCAATGAGCAGTTCTTC. This encodes CASTSGGNEQFF.

The chain uses TRBV15 and TRBJ2-3; 8 bases are a match to TRBD2. This CDR3 comprises 16 residues. V was pared by 3 bases and J by 2 bases, with 7 bases of the junction left unmatched. Germline V gene lookup returns CDR1 LNHNV and CDR2 YYDKDF (reference sequence). DNA for the CDR3: TGTGCCACCAGCAGTAGCTTAGCGGGGCTCACAGATACGCAGTATTTT. Its protein product is CATSSSLAGLTDTQYF.

This clone appeared a few times. This sequence joins TRBV18 and TRBJ2-5, with 8 nucleotides matching TRBD1. The CDR3 totals 15 residues. V dropped 5 bases and J dropped 4; count of bases not matched to a gene: 9. Germline V lookup: CDR1 KGHSH, CDR2 LQKENI. DNA for the CDR3: TGTGCCAGCTCATCGACAGGGGTAGGGGCAGAGACCCAGTACTTC. This codes for CASSSTGVGAETQYF.

This clone was counted once. The chain couples TRBV27 to TRBJ1-1; 8 positions agree with TRBD1. Germline V gene sequence: CDR1 MNHEY, CDR2 SMNVEV (reference sequence). The CDR3 contains 17 residues. Trimming at V came to 2 bases and at J to 5 bases, leaving 13 bases not matched to a gene. The CDR3 protein is CASSLGVGQGLNTEAFF. As DNA, the CDR3 is TGTGCCAGCAGTTTAGGGGTTGGACAGGGTCTAAATACTGAAGCTTTCTTT.

This chain links TRBV6-6 with TRBJ2-2; D is uncertain. The CDR3 extends over 12 amino acids. Between the trimmed V and J ends, which lost 2 bases and 6 bases, there was a span of 4 bases. CDR1 MNHNY and CDR2 SVGAGI come from the germline V gene (reference sequence). CDR3 residues: CASSYEAGELFF. CDR3 coding DNA: TGTGCCAGCAGTTACGAGGCCGGGGAGCTGTTTTTT.